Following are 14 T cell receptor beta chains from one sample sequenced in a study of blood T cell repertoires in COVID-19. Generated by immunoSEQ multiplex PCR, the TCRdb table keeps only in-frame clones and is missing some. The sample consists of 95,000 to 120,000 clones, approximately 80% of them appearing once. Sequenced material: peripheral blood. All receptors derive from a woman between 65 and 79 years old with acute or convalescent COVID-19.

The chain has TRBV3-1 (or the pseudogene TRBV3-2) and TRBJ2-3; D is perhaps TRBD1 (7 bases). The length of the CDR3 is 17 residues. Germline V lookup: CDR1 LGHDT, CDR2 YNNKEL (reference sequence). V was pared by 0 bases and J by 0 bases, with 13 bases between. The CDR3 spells CASSQDAGQRSTDTQYF. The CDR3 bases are TGTGCCAGCAGCCAAGATGCGGGACAGAGAAGCACAGATACGCAGTATTTT.

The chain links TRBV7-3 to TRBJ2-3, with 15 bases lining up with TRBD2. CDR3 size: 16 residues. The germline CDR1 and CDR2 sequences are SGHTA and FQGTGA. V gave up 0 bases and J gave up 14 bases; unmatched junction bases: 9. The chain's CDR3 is CASSLTAGTSGRPWYF. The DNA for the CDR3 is TGTGCCAGCAGCTTAACGGCCGGGACTAGCGGGAGGCCATGGTATTTT.

The CDR3 loop reads CASSRPGTSGGGGQYF. The CDR3 coding sequence is TGTGCCAGCAGTCGACCCGGGACTAGCGGGGGGGGTGGGCAGTATTTT. The rearrangement links TRBV6-2 or TRBV6-3 to TRBJ2-3, with 16 bases fitting TRBD2. The CDR3 is 16 amino acids. J lost 11 bases, V lost 5 bases, and 10 bases had no gene match. Germline CDR1 is MNHEY and CDR2 is SVGEGT.

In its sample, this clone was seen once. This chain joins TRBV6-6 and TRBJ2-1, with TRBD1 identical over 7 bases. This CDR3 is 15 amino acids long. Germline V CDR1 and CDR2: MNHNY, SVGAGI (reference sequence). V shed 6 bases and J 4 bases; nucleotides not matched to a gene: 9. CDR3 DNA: TGTGCCAGCAGCCCTCCGGGACAGAATTACAATGAGCAGTTCTTC. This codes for CASSPPGQNYNEQFF.

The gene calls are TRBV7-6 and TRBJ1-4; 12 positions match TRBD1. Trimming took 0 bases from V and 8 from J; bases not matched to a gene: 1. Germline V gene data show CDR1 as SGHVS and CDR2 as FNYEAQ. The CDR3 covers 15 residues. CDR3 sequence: CASSLAGTGGEKLFF. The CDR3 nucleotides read TGTGCCAGCAGCTTAGCCGGGACAGGGGGCGAAAAACTGTTTTTT.

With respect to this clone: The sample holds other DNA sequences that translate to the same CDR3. Here the CDR3 DNA reads TGTGCCAGCAGCTTAGTCAGTTCTGGAAACACCATATATTTT. It yields the protein CASSLVSSGNTIYF. This chain uses TRBV11-2 with TRBJ1-3; D is unclear. The CDR3 runs to 14 residues. V was cut by 1 base and J by 1 base, with 5 bases left in between. The germline gives CDR1 SGHAT, CDR2 FQNNGV.

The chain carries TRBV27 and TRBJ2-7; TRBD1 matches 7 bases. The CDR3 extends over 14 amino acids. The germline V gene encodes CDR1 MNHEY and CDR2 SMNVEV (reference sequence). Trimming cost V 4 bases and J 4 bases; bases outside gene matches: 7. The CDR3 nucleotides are TGTGCCAGCAGTTCCTTGGACAGGCCGTACGAGCAGTACGTC. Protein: CASSSLDRPYEQYV.

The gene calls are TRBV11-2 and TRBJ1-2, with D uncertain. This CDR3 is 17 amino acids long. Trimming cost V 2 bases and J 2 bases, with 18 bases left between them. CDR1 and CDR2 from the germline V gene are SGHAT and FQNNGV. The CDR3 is CASSLPLLRRANYGYTF. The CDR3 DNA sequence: TGTGCCAGCAGCTTACCCCTTTTAAGGAGGGCAAACTATGGCTACACCTTC. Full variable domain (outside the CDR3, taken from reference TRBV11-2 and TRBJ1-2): EAGVAQSPRYKIIEKRQSVAFWCNPISGHATLYWYQQILGQGPKLLIQFQNNGVVDDSQLPKDRFSAERLKGVDSTLKIQPAKLEDSAVYLCASSLPLLRRANYGYTFGSGTRLTVV.

The CDR3 sequence is CASSPRVQETQYF. For the CDR3, the DNA is TGTGCCAGCAGTCCCCGGGTACAAGAGACCCAGTACTTC. The V gene is TRBV6-2 or TRBV6-3, the J gene TRBJ2-5; D is undetermined. This CDR3 spans 13 amino acids. The ends were cut back, 5 bases at V and 2 bases at J, with 9 bases in the middle. From germline, CDR1 is MNHEY and CDR2 SVGEGT.

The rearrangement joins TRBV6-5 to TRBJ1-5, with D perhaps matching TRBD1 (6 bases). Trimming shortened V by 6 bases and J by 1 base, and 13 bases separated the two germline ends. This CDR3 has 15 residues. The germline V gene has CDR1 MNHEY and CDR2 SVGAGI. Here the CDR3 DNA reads TGTGCCAGCAGAACACAGGGCGTGAGCAATCAGCCCCAGCATTTT. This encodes CASRTQGVSNQPQHF.

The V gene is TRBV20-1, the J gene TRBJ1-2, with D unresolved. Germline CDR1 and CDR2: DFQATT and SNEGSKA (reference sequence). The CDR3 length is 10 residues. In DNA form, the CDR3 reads TGCAGCGCCCCACTTGGTGGCTACACCTTC. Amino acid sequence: CSAPLGGYTF.

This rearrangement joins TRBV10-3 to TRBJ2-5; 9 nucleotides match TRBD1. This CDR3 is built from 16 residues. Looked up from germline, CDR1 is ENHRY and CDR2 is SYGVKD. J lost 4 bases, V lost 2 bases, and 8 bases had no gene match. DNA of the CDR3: TGTGCCATCAGTGAGCCGACTACAGGGGGCGCAGAGACCCAGTACTTC. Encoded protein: CAISEPTTGGAETQYF.

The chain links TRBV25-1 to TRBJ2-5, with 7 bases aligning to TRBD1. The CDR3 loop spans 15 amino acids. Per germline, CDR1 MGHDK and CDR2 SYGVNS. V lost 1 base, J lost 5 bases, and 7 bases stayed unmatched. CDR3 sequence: CASSEFRGGGETQYF. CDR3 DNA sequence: TGTGCCAGCAGTGAATTTAGAGGGGGCGGTGAGACCCAGTACTTC.

The CDR3 DNA sequence: TGTGCCAGTAGTATGATGGGTCAGGGGGCGGAGAAGCCCCAGCATTTT. As protein: CASSMMGQGAEKPQHF. V is TRBV19 and J is TRBJ1-5, with TRBD1 identical over 8 bases. CDR3 length: 16 residues. Losses at the gene ends were 3 bases for V and 8 bases for J; bases not matched to a gene: 12. CDR1 is LNHDA and CDR2 is SQIVND in the germline V gene (reference sequence). The full variable domain, in which reference TRBV19 and TRBJ1-5 provide the parts outside the CDR3, is DGGITQSPKYLFRKEGQNVTLSCEQNLNHDAMYWYRQDPGQGLRLIYYSQIVNDFQKGDIAEGYSVSREKKESFPLTVTSAQKNPTAFYLCASSMMGQGAEKPQHFGDGTRLSIL.